These T cell receptor beta chains were read from a single sample in a study of cytomegalovirus exposure and HLA in healthy donors. The repertoire was sequenced with immunoSEQ multiplex PCR; TCRdb's copy has only in-frame clones and lacks some. Of some 72,000 clones in the sample, 90% to 96% were seen once. The sequencing sample was made of PBMCs. These receptor sequences come from a man between 18 and 35 years old in good health and CMV-seropositive. Each CDR3 is given without its conserved first and last residue. Each record gives: D gene, V gene, CDR3 protein. A D gene is named only where the DNA matches it firmly.

TRBD2	TRBV27	ASSLGTSGSRDEQF
.	TRBV7-2	ASSLVEGRTEQF
.	TRBV2	ASRATDNEQF
.	TRBV27	ASSLTVRGNTEAF
.	TRBV6-5	ASSYSQVGTEAF
TRBD1	TRBV5-1	ASSSDRLNTEAF
TRBD2	TRBV2	ASSEVTSGSEYTQY
TRBD2	TRBV6-7	ASSYPGGEETQY
.	TRBV2	ASSDPSEGSYEQY
.	TRBV7-8	ASSLYPLVPYEQY
.	TRBV27	ASSLDAGEKLF
.	TRBV5-5	ASSLLVAIANYGYT
.	TRBV6-6	ASNGGALNEKLF
TRBD2	TRBV7-9	ASSSLTSGTYEQY
.	TRBV27	ASKRGASNQPQH
.	TRBV20-1	SAISGYGYT
.	TRBV4-1	ASSLLGGESSYEQY